This T cell receptor beta chain appears in the sequencing data of a study of shared clonotypes between healthy human individuals. Germline values: CDR1 SGHVS, CDR2 FNYEAQ. Trimming took off 5 bases at V and 4 bases at J, with 20 bases between the two ends. The CDR3 loop spans 16 amino acids. Comments on this clone: The antigen is unknown.

General study findings and limits: It was the non-shared clonotypes that had lower generation probabilities than clonotypes shared by all four donors.

Methods used by the authors: There were no quality scores in the junction-only immunoSEQ sequences, so filtering differed. Libraries were prepared by immunoSEQ multiplex PCR; TCRdb keeps only in-frame clonotypes and omits some of them. D and trimming come from the DNA, and the V and J calls and clone size come from that table. The table records around 600,000 clones, almost 97% of them present only once. The chain carries TRBV7-6 and TRBJ2-5; D may correspond to TRBD1 or TRBD2 (6 bases each). This TCR came from a woman aged 25 to 39 in good health. The sequencing input was naive CD4+ T cells sorted from blood. The sample's subset: CD45RA+ positively selected. CDR3 protein: CASSPGDLTLPETQYF. The DNA of the CDR3 is TGTGCCAGCAGCCCAGGGGACTTAACCTTACCAGAGACCCAGTACTTC.